The 19 T cell receptor beta chains presented below share a single source sample, sequenced in a study of blood T cells in healthy people across ages. The second PCR ran about 6 to 12 cycles with a sample-barcoded 5' primer and J-beta primers. TCRdb analysed the 5' RACE reads with MiXCR anew, one entry per CDR3 protein. This table holds about a million distinct CDR3 sequences, roughly 50% found once. Sequencing input: blood. The receptors were gathered from a woman aged 60-75 years in good health.

The chain has TRBV29-1 and TRBJ2-1; 13 bases fit TRBD2. CDR1 is SQVTM, CDR2 ANQGSEA, per germline. With 1 base clipped from V and 13 bases from J, the junction kept 7 bases outside the gene matches. The CDR3 is made up of 14 amino acids. CDR3 sequence: CSVEGTSGGHRQFF. In DNA form, the CDR3 reads TGCAGCGTTGAAGGGACTAGCGGGGGCCATCGACAGTTCTTC.

This clonotype has only a few counts. The chain uses TRBV10-3 and TRBJ2-1, with 8 bases that match TRBD2. The CDR3 consists of 14 residues. The V gene's germline CDR1 is ENHRY and CDR2 SYGVKD. Unmatched junction bases numbered 8, after V lost 6 bases and J lost 7 bases. The CDR3 sequence: CAIRVGRAENEQFF. CDR3 DNA: TGTGCCATCAGGGTCGGGAGGGCCGAGAATGAGCAGTTCTTC.

The chain carries TRBV4-2 and TRBJ2-5, with 7 bases that match TRBD1. The CDR3 totals 17 residues. Unmatched junction bases numbered 12, after V lost 0 bases and J lost 5 bases. In germline, CDR1 is LGHNA, CDR2 YNFKEQ. In nucleotides, the CDR3 is TGTGCCAGCAGCCAAGAGTGGCAGGGGGAAAGTTTGGAGACCCAGTACTTC. Encoded protein: CASSQEWQGESLETQYF.

V is TRBV10-3 and J is TRBJ2-1, with D possibly matching TRBD1 (5 bases). Trimming removed 8 bases from V and 6 bases from J, with 17 bases in between. The CDR3 spans 14 residues. From germline, CDR1 is ENHRY and CDR2 SYGVKD. The CDR3 sequence is CAIRVAGLGNEQFF. CDR3 coding DNA: TGTGCCATCCGCGTCGCAGGGTTGGGCAATGAGCAGTTCTTC.

This clonotype occurred a few times. J is TRBJ2-3 and V is TRBV21-1. TRBV21-1 is designated a pseudogene. The CDR3 consists of 16 residues. The CDR3 protein is CASSNRKRCSIDTQYF. CDR3 bases: TGTGCCAGCAGCAACCGAAAGCGGTGTAGTATAGATACGCAGTATTTT.

The chain joins TRBV7-9 to TRBJ1-2; 10 bases line up with TRBD1. V was clipped by 6 bases and J by 2 bases; unmatched bases: 15. Germline V CDR1 and CDR2: SEHNR, FQNEAQ (reference sequence). The CDR3 covers 18 residues. The CDR3 nucleotides read TGTGCCAGCAGTCGCCCCAAAAGTGAGGGACAGGGGAACTATGGCTACACCTTC. Translating it yields CASSRPKSEGQGNYGYTF.

V is TRBV4-2 and J is TRBJ2-6; D is uncertain. Germline V gene data show CDR1 as LGHNA and CDR2 as YNFKEQ. This CDR3 is 18 amino acids long. Trimming took off 0 bases at V and 0 bases at J, with 12 bases between the two ends. As DNA, the CDR3 is TGTGCCAGCAGCCAAGATGGGGTCACTGGCTCTGGGGCCAACGTCCTGACTTTC. This encodes CASSQDGVTGSGANVLTF.

This clonotype was observed a few times. The genes are TRBV12-3 or TRBV12-4 and TRBJ2-1, with 8 bases matching TRBD1. This CDR3 spans 15 amino acids. V was pared by 8 bases and J by 8 bases, with 14 bases of the junction left unmatched. The CDR3 spells CASRVGQGVTYEQFF. The CDR3 bases are TGTGCCAGCCGCGTCGGACAGGGAGTTACCTATGAGCAGTTCTTC.

The rearrangement uses TRBV10-1 and TRBJ2-5, with TRBD1 matching 8 bases. V lost 6 bases to trimming and J lost 1 base; unmatched junction nucleotides: 10. Germline V lookup: CDR1 WNHNN, CDR2 SYGVQD (reference sequence). The CDR3 has 16 amino acids. CDR3 DNA sequence: TGCGCCAGCAGCAGTGGACAGGGAGGCGGCCAAGAGACCCAGTACTTC. Translation: CASSSGQGGGQETQYF.

This clonotype has just a few counts. The CDR3 sequence is CSAREGEGAGGYTF. The CDR3 DNA sequence: TGCAGTGCTAGAGAGGGAGAGGGGGCCGGGGGCTACACCTTC. This sequence joins TRBV20-1 and TRBJ1-2, with 7 bases matching TRBD1. With V trimmed by 0 bases and J by 8 bases, 9 bases remained unmatched. Germline CDR1 and CDR2: DFQATT and SNEGSKA (reference sequence). There are 14 residues in the CDR3.

The J gene is TRBJ2-1, the V gene TRBV5-1; TRBD1 matches 9 bases. Trimming cost V 3 bases and J 1 base; bases outside gene matches: 14. Germline assignment: CDR1 SGHRS and CDR2 YFSETQ. The CDR3 spans 19 residues. The CDR3, as DNA: TGCGCCAGCAGCTACTTAGGACAGGGGACCACTAAATCCTACAATGAGCAGTTCTTC. Amino acids: CASSYLGQGTTKSYNEQFF.

This chain links TRBV7-9 with TRBJ2-7; the D is unclear. With 5 bases removed from V and 4 bases from J, the gap between germline ends came to 15 bases. CDR3 length: 14 residues. Germline CDR1 is SEHNR and CDR2 is FQNEAQ (reference sequence). The CDR3, as DNA: TGTGCCAGCAGCCCCTCGGCGCTGTTATACGAGCAGTACTTC. This translates into CASSPSALLYEQYF.

The chain recombines TRBV6-4 with TRBJ2-3, with 13 bases identical to TRBD2. CDR1 and CDR2 from the germline V gene are MRHNA and SNTAGT. With 3 bases clipped from V and 4 bases from J, the junction kept 7 bases outside the gene matches. There are 17 residues in the CDR3. CDR3 DNA: TGTGCCAGCAGTGAACAAGGACTAGCGGGAGAGTCAGATACGCAGTATTTT. The encoded protein is CASSEQGLAGESDTQYF.

The chain has TRBV5-1 and TRBJ2-7; TRBD1 is a possible D gene (6 bases). V was clipped by 3 bases and J by 5 bases, with 9 bases between them. The CDR3 length is 12 residues. Germline V gives CDR1 SGHRS, CDR2 YFSETQ. This CDR3 reads CASSSKGDEQYF. CDR3 sequence (DNA): TGCGCCAGCAGCTCGAAGGGGGACGAGCAGTACTTC.

Many counts were recorded for this clonotype. V and J are TRBV7-2 and TRBJ2-5, with 7 bases fitting TRBD1. Trimming at V came to 7 bases and at J to 5 bases, leaving 7 bases not matched to a gene. This CDR3 has 13 amino acids. Per germline, CDR1 SGHTA and CDR2 FQGNSA. This chain's CDR3 is CASTSTGMETQYF. In DNA form, the CDR3 reads TGTGCCAGCACTTCGACAGGGATGGAGACCCAGTACTTC.

This sequence joins TRBV24-1 and TRBJ2-5, with D possibly TRBD2 on 6 matching bases. The DNA end is more similar to TRBJ2-7, so the J call may be wrong. This CDR3 region has 14 residues. In germline, CDR1 is KGHDR, CDR2 SFDVKD. Written as DNA, the CDR3 is TGTGCCACCAGTGCGGCGGGGTCGTCCTACGAGCAGTACTTC. This gives the protein CATSAAGSSYEQYF.

V is TRBV18 and J is TRBJ2-1; 15 bases agree with TRBD2. The CDR3 totals 17 residues. Germline V gene sequence: CDR1 KGHSH, CDR2 LQKENI. Trimming cost V 6 bases and J 10 bases; bases outside gene matches: 13. The CDR3 region has the DNA TGTGCCAGCTCTTCCCCGGGACTAGCGGGAGGTTTAGACGAGCAGTTCTTC. Its protein product is CASSSPGLAGGLDEQFF.

This clonotype was seen a few times. The J gene is TRBJ2-5, the V gene TRBV14; D perhaps matches TRBD2 (5 bases). CDR1 SGHDN and CDR2 FVKESK come from the germline V gene. The CDR3 runs 17 residues. Trimming left V 4 bases short and J 4 bases short, with 22 bases between. This CDR3 is CASSPREGFGVGETQYF. The CDR3 DNA reads TGTGCCAGCAGCCCTAGAGAGGGATTCGGTGTTGGAGAGACCCAGTACTTC.

This sequence joins TRBV7-6 and TRBJ2-5; 7 bases match TRBD2. The germline gives CDR1 SGHVS, CDR2 FNYEAQ. V lost 5 bases and J lost 4; bases outside the gene matches: 10. The CDR3 totals 15 residues. In DNA form, the CDR3 reads TGTGCCAGCAGCATCCGGGACGGGAGGAGAGAGACCCAGTACTTC. It yields the protein CASSIRDGRRETQYF.